This is a list of T cell receptor beta chains from one sample in a study of cytomegalovirus exposure and HLA in healthy donors. Profiling relied on immunoSEQ multiplex PCR, and the TCRdb table lists in-frame clones only, not all of them. The sample lists 200,000 to 250,000 clones, about three quarters seen once, with around 0.45% in the top ten. Sample: PBMCs. The receptors originated from a boy under 18 in good health and CMV-seronegative. The CDR3 runs from the conserved cysteine through the conserved F or W.

v_call cdr3_aa
TRBV10-1 CASSETGTGSDTQYF
TRBV5-1 CASSPVPHQGGDYGYTF
TRBV10-1 CASSEGAWSYNEQFF
TRBV30 CAWKEKSNQPQHF
TRBV6-1 CASSLSQGASQPQHF
TRBV9 CASSVSGTGEPYEQYF
TRBV4-1 CASSQDRNRGEFF
TRBV7-8 CASSVTESSYNEQFF
TRBV6-6 CASSSDSSFYGYTF
TRBV28 CASSIRPYEQYF
TRBV2 CASSERAGLSGYTF
TRBV7-9 CASSLARGGAGETQYF
TRBV6-5 CASRNYRGKVYEQYF
TRBV5-4 CASSRTSGGLYEQYF
TRBV10-2 CASSDYGSGEMNTEAFF
TRBV4-2 CASSQDPGRDRGRGDTEAFF
TRBV18 CASSRPGQGSYEQYF
TRBV4-1 CASSQPTRDTLNKQYF
TRBV23-1 CASSQSLPNTEAFF
TRBV25-1 CASSGPGGTDTQYF
TRBV5-1 CASSLGTGGGKAFF